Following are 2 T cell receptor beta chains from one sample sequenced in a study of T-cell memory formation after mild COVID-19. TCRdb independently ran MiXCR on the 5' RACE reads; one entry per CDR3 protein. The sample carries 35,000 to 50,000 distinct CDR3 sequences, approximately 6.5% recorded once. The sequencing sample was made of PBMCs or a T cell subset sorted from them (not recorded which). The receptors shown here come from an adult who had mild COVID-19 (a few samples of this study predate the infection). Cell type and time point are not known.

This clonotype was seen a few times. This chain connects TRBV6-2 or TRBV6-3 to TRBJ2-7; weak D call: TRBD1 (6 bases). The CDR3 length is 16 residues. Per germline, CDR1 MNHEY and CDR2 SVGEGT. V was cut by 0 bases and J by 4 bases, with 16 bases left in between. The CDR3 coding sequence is TGTGCCAGCAGTTACTCGAGAACAGGGAAGAGTTACGAGCAGTACTTC. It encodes CASSYSRTGKSYEQYF.

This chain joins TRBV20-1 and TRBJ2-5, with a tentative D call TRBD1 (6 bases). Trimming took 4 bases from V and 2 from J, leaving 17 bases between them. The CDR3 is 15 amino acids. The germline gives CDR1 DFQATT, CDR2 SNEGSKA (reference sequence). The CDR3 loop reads CSATLQGGGQETQYF. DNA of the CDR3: TGCAGTGCTACCCTACAGGGTGGTGGACAAGAGACCCAGTACTTC.